This T cell receptor (beta chain) was obtained from a study of blood T cell repertoires in COVID-19. Across 20 to 25 US areas, participants ranged in age from about 18 to 90 years. The data were produced by immunoSEQ multiplex PCR, yet TCRdb's version contains in-frame clones alone and is incomplete. The table lists a few hundred thousand clones, 70% to 90% of them singletons. The clonotype originates from a woman in her 30s who had recovered from COVID-19. Material: PBMCs or T cells enriched from blood (not recorded which).

The CDR3 coding sequence is TGTGCCAGCAGCTTACAGGGCTCGGAAGGAAACACCATATATTTT. Translation: CASSLQGSEGNTIYF. The chain uses TRBV7-6 and TRBJ1-3, with D maybe TRBD1 (5 bases). Trimming stripped 2 bases from V and 4 bases from J, with 12 bases between. Germline assignment: CDR1 SGHVS and CDR2 FNYEAQ. The CDR3 runs 15 residues.